A single TCR beta chain is shown here with its context. Clones were sequenced by immunoSEQ multiplex PCR, and TCRdb holds only the in-frame ones, with some missing. The sample holds over 150,000 clones, roughly 87% seen once. The V segment lost 10 bases and the J segment 1 base; nucleotides outside the gene matches: 7. This CDR3 is built from 15 residues. Germline V gene sequence: CDR1 ENHRY, CDR2 SYGVKD. The sample comes from a study of blood T cell repertoires in COVID-19. The specimen sequenced was PBMCs or T cells enriched from blood (not recorded which). The chain joins TRBV10-3 to TRBJ2-3; 11 nucleotides agree with TRBD2. The origin of this receptor is a woman aged 50 to 60 who had recovered from COVID-19. For the CDR3, the DNA is TGTGCCAGTCTAGCGGGGGGCCGGGGCACAGATACGCAGTATTTT. Its translation: CASLAGGRGTDTQYF.